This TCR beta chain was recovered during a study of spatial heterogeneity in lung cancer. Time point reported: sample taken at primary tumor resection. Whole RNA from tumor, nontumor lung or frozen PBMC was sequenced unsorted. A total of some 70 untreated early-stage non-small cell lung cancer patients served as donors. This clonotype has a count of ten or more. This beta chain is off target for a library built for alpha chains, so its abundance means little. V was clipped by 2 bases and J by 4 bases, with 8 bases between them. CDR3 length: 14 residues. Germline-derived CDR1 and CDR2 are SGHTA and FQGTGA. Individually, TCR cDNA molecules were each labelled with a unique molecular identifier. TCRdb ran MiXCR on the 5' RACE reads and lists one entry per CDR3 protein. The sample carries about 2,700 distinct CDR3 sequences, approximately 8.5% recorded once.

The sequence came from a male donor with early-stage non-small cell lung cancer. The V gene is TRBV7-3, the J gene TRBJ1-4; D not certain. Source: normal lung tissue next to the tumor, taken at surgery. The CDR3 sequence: CASSLQPRNEKLFF. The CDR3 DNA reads TGTGCCAGCAGCTTACAACCCCGTAATGAAAAACTGTTTTTT.